This T cell receptor beta chain appears in the sequencing data of a study of cytomegalovirus exposure and HLA in healthy donors. This CDR3 is 14 amino acids long. The V end lost 5 bases, the J end lost 4 bases, and 13 bases lay between the germline ends. Germline-derived CDR1 and CDR2 are SNHLY and FYNNEI. PCR was performed using 60 Vbeta and 13 Jbeta primers. Sequenced by immunoSEQ multiplex PCR; TCRdb stores in-frame clones only, minus some. The profile shows tens of thousands of clones, about 80% of them singletons. This receptor was taken from a man in his forties or fifties in good health and CMV-seronegative. The chain combines TRBV2 with TRBJ2-3; weak D call: TRBD2 (5 bases). The sequencing sample was made of PBMCs. The CDR3 region is CASSPTSFPDTQYF. CDR3 nucleotides: TGTGCCAGCAGTCCAACTAGTTTTCCAGATACGCAGTATTTT.